Below are 8 T cell receptor beta chains sequenced from a single sample in a study of blood T cell repertoires in COVID-19. Sequencing was performed with immunoSEQ multiplex PCR; in TCRdb, only in-frame clones are kept and a portion is missing. The data hold some 330,000 clones, with more than 85% observed a single time. Sequencing was carried out using PBMCs or T cells enriched from blood (not recorded which). The receptors stem from a woman aged 25-40 years who had recovered from COVID-19.

CDR3 residues: CASSNTGFGDTQYF. The CDR3 DNA reads TGTGCCAGCTCAAACACAGGATTCGGAGATACGCAGTATTTT. This rearrangement joins TRBV18 to TRBJ2-3; D might be TRBD1 (5 bases). Germline CDR1 KGHSH, CDR2 LQKENI. Between the trimmed V and J ends, which lost 5 bases and 5 bases, there was a span of 14 bases. The CDR3 length is 14 residues.

The J gene is TRBJ1-2, the V gene TRBV6-5; TRBD1 matches at 9 bases. The V gene end was trimmed by 2 bases and the J gene end by 6 bases; junction bases not matched to a gene: 4. The CDR3 runs to 14 residues. The germline CDR1 and CDR2 sequences are MNHEY and SVGAGI. The CDR3 protein is CASSYGTGSHGYTF. For the CDR3, the DNA is TGTGCCAGCAGTTACGGGACAGGGTCTCATGGCTACACCTTC.

The chain carries TRBV2 and TRBJ2-5, with D hard to call. V was pared by 2 bases and J by 1 base, with 11 bases between. Germline V gene data show CDR1 as SNHLY and CDR2 as FYNNEI. There are 15 residues in the CDR3. The CDR3 bases are TGTGCCAGCAGTGAATATGAGCTCGTCCAAGAGACCCAGTACTTC. Translation gives CASSEYELVQETQYF.

The rearrangement links TRBV29-1 to TRBJ2-3; 10 bases fit TRBD1. The CDR3 covers 12 residues. Unmatched junction bases numbered 1, after V lost 7 bases and J lost 3 bases. CDR1 and CDR2 (germline): SQVTM, ANQGSEA. Here the CDR3 DNA reads TGCAGCGGGACAGGGGGGACAGATACGCAGTATTTT. It yields the protein CSGTGGTDTQYF.

This clone was counted a few times. The V call is TRBV4-1, the J call TRBJ2-7, with 14 bases identical to TRBD2. Germline CDR1 reads MGHRA; CDR2 reads YSYEKL. The V and J ends lost 1 base and 7 bases, in that order; junction bases with no gene match: 3. This CDR3 spans 15 amino acids. The chain's CDR3 is CASSQGGLAGGEQYF. The CDR3 DNA sequence: TGCGCCAGCAGCCAAGGCGGACTAGCGGGGGGTGAGCAGTACTTC.

The rearrangement joins TRBV21-1 to TRBJ2-7; the listed D gene, TRBD2, was not tested against the DNA. TRBV21-1 counts as a pseudogene. This CDR3 has 16 amino acids. The DNA of the CDR3 is TGTGCCAGCAGCGACCCGGTTACTAGCGGGCCCTACGAGCAGTACTTC. Its translation: CASSDPVTSGPYEQYF.

The chain recombines TRBV28 with TRBJ2-2; D gene ambiguous. CDR1 MDHEN and CDR2 SYDVKM come from the germline V gene. CDR3 size: 13 residues. The V and J ends lost 2 bases and 8 bases respectively, with 9 bases between them. The CDR3 DNA is TGTGCCAGCAGTTTAACGGGTCCAGGGGAGCTGTTTTTT. The encoded protein is CASSLTGPGELFF. Full variable domain (remainder filled in from reference TRBV28 and TRBJ2-2): DVKVTQSSRYLVKRTGEKVFLECVQDMDHENMFWYRQDPGLGLRLIYFSYDVKMKEKGDIPEGYSVSREKKERFSLILESASTNQTSMYLCASSLTGPGELFFGEGSRLTVL.

The gene calls are TRBV12-3 or TRBV12-4 and TRBJ1-1, with D perhaps TRBD1 (5 bases). This CDR3 is built from 13 residues. The V and J ends lost 3 bases and 3 bases respectively, with 8 bases between them. The CDR3 sequence is CASSFGGDTEAFF. Written as DNA, the CDR3 is TGTGCCAGCAGTTTTGGGGGGGACACTGAAGCTTTCTTT.